This is a list of T cell receptor beta chains from one sample in a study of T cells in tuberculosis. Repertoires were generated with immunoSEQ multiplex PCR, while TCRdb's copy carries only in-frame clones and drops some. The sample includes around 26,000 clones, over 85% seen only once; the top ten take roughly a sixth. The specimen was PBMCs. The receptors shown here come from a donor between 5 and 29 years old with latent tuberculosis or without tuberculosis infection. Some clones in this sample may be carry-over from other donors' samples. The conserved cysteine and the conserved F or W are not part of the CDR3 here. The D gene is left open where the match is weak.

J gene,D gene,V gene,CDR3 protein
TRBJ2-2,TRBD2,TRBV25-1,ASSEYKPGRDTGELF
TRBJ2-2,.,TRBV5-1,ASRSRVNTGELF
TRBJ1-1,.,TRBV7-2,ASSLRGTPNTEAF
TRBJ1-3,.,TRBV19,ASSRRQVGGNTIY
TRBJ2-4,.,TRBV7-2,ASSPVRAKNIQY
TRBJ2-7,.,TRBV21-1,ASMKKGLADVLYEQY
TRBJ2-1,.,TRBV30,AWSVLSGNEQF
TRBJ2-2,.,TRBV5-1,ASSSGLNTGELF
TRBJ1-1,.,TRBV6-5,ASIPGGGRSTEAF
TRBJ2-7,.,TRBV18,ASSPQRGSYEQY
TRBJ1-1,.,TRBV19,ASSIAVNTEAF
TRBJ2-7,.,TRBV2,ASSEGQVRLENYEQY
TRBJ1-1,.,TRBV27,ASSLSEQTEAF
TRBJ2-7,.,TRBV11-2,ASNLVGPGTYEQY
TRBJ1-4,TRBD1,TRBV5-1,ASSARQGRTPLNEKLF
TRBJ2-7,.,TRBV9,ASSVAPVEVHSYEQY
TRBJ2-7,.,TRBV18,ASSLTTGTYEQY
TRBJ2-7,.,TRBV7-9,ASSLPPGSYEQY
TRBJ1-3,TRBD1,TRBV7-2,ASAPGTGVGNTIY
TRBJ2-1,TRBD1,TRBV9,ASSLSAGGGGFDEQF
TRBJ2-5,.,TRBV6-6,ASRKGGGGETQY
TRBJ1-3,.,TRBV6-5,ASSYSLPGSGNTIY
TRBJ2-3,TRBD2,TRBV10-2,ASSLAYTDTQY
TRBJ2-2,.,TRBV7-9,ASSPEWQASRLSGELF
TRBJ2-3,.,TRBV9,ASRTGVTDTQY
TRBJ2-7,.,TRBV5-1,ASRANDVESLLGGSYEQY
TRBJ2-1,.,TRBV7-3,ASSSSTGVIEQF
TRBJ1-3,.,TRBV10-2,ASSESIAARRFS
TRBJ2-5,TRBD1,TRBV7-9,ASSFDRGQKETQY
TRBJ1-2,.,TRBV6-5,ASSYSRQGGYT
TRBJ2-5,.,TRBV7-2,ASSLGPEETQY
TRBJ1-6,.,TRBV6-5,ASSYGASNSPLH
TRBJ1-3,.,TRBV11-2,ASSFRGSLGSGNTIY
TRBJ2-7,.,TRBV20-1,SGGLSYEQY
TRBJ2-7,TRBD2,TRBV11-2,ASSLGTSGGQY
TRBJ2-1,TRBD2,TRBV27,ASSPTLAGGPYNEQF
TRBJ1-2,.,TRBV20-1,GYRASYGYT
TRBJ2-2,.,TRBV10-3,AISERSPQKTNTGELF
TRBJ1-1,TRBD1,TRBV11-1,ASSLLAGGNTEAF
TRBJ2-7,TRBD2,TRBV19,ASSIQGGSYEQY
TRBJ1-4,TRBD1,TRBV6-1,ASRGTGGYEKLF
TRBJ1-2,.,TRBV7-9,ASSLAGTPYGYT
TRBJ1-3,.,TRBV19,ASNGGNTIY
TRBJ2-7,TRBD1,TRBV27,ASSLFGTGNEQY
TRBJ2-1,.,TRBV11-2,ASSLGETGPSYNEQF
TRBJ2-1,.,TRBV7-6,ASSLATGDPRLNEQF
TRBJ1-2,.,TRBV14,ASGGFWLRGYT
TRBJ1-2,TRBD1,TRBV5-4,ASSLAGTAYGYT
TRBJ1-1,TRBD1,TRBV5-1,ASTPTGGGIGRTEAF
TRBJ2-1,TRBD2,TRBV7-2,ASSSSWTSGSNEQF
TRBJ2-7,TRBD2,TRBV7-2,ASSFFRTSSSYEQY
TRBJ2-2,TRBD1,TRBV11-2,ASSSNRGDTGELF
TRBJ2-3,TRBD2,TRBV18,ASSPGTSGADTQY
TRBJ2-7,.,TRBV19,ASSAGDTYEQY
TRBJ2-2,.,TRBV19,ASEVGRTGELF
TRBJ2-3,.,TRBV7-7,ASSLESNTDTQY
TRBJ2-1,.,TRBV30,AWRGGLTGSYNEQF
TRBJ2-1,TRBD2,TRBV2,ASSARLAGTHNEQF
TRBJ2-1,.,TRBV6-5,ASSTRNEQF
TRBJ1-3,.,TRBV11-2,ASSLLGTALSSGNTIY